A single sample gave rise to the 26 T cell receptor beta chains below, sequenced in a study of control samples from healthy donors and cancer patients. Method: immunoSEQ multiplex PCR; TCRdb's copy keeps in-frame clones and lacks some. The sample includes around 150,000 clones, less than 95% of them seen just once. Sequencing was performed on PBMCs. Receptors originate from a man in his 60s with colorectal cancer.

This chain joins TRBV4-3 and TRBJ1-1, with D tentatively TRBD1 (5 bases). Germline V gene lookup returns CDR1 LGHNA and CDR2 YSLEER. V was cut by 0 bases and J by 3 bases, with 20 bases left in between. The CDR3 contains 18 residues. The CDR3 reads CASSQDGDLAAGYTEAFF. Written as DNA, the CDR3 is TGCGCCAGCAGCCAAGATGGGGACCTGGCGGCGGGGTACACTGAAGCTTTCTTT.

V usage is TRBV5-1 and J usage is TRBJ2-3; 10 nucleotides align to TRBD1. Germline V gives CDR1 SGHRS, CDR2 YFSETQ. V trimming: 1 base; J trimming: 4 bases; junction bases outside the gene matches: 3. CDR3 length: 15 amino acids. The CDR3: CASSLLGTGADTQYF. In DNA, the CDR3 is TGCGCCAGCAGCTTGTTAGGGACAGGGGCAGATACGCAGTATTTT.

The V call is TRBV7-2, the J call TRBJ2-7; possibly TRBD2 for D (6 bases). The V and J ends lost 5 bases and 0 bases respectively, with 11 bases between them. CDR3 length: 14 residues. Germline values: CDR1 SGHTA, CDR2 FQGNSA. The CDR3, as DNA: TGTGCCAGCAGCCGGGACTCCAGCTCCTACGAGCAGTACTTC. It encodes CASSRDSSSYEQYF.

This chain uses TRBV9 with TRBJ1-2; the D gene is possibly TRBD1 (6 bases). Germline CDR1 is SGDLS and CDR2 is YYNGEE. Trimming took off 2 bases at V and 7 bases at J, with 27 bases between the two ends. The CDR3 totals 18 residues. The CDR3 region has the DNA TGTGCCAGCAGCGTCTCTCTCTGGCCGATACAGGGTTCGCGTGGCTACACCTTC. This gives the protein CASSVSLWPIQGSRGYTF.

This chain links TRBV10-3 with TRBJ2-5; 8 positions agree with TRBD2. V lost 2 bases and J lost 2; bases outside the gene matches: 4. This CDR3 has 15 residues. Germline CDR1 is ENHRY and CDR2 is SYGVKD. In nucleotides, the CDR3 is TGTGCCATCAGTGAGAATAGCGGGACACAAGAGACCCAGTACTTC. As protein: CAISENSGTQETQYF.

This sequence joins TRBV20-1 and TRBJ1-1; D uncertain. Between the trimmed V and J ends, which lost 5 bases and 3 bases, there was a span of 7 bases. CDR1 DFQATT and CDR2 SNEGSKA come from the germline V gene (reference sequence). This CDR3 comprises 11 residues. CDR3 in DNA: TGCAGTGCTGGGGTGGACACTGAAGCTTTCTTT. Translating it yields CSAGVDTEAFF.

The gene calls are TRBV6-5 and TRBJ2-7; possibly TRBD1 for D (6 bases). Germline V gene data show CDR1 as MNHEY and CDR2 as SVGAGI. This CDR3 is 12 amino acids long. V lost 6 bases and J 7 bases, leaving 13 bases between the germline ends. In nucleotides, the CDR3 is TGTGCCAGCAGCCTACTACAGGGTGAGCAGTACTTC. Translated: CASSLLQGEQYF.

As regards this clone: Other nucleotide sequences from this sample produce the same CDR3. The chain combines TRBV7-2 with TRBJ1-5, with 7 positions matching TRBD1. CDR1 and CDR2 (germline): SGHTA, FQGNSA. The CDR3 length is 14 residues. V was clipped by 1 base and J by 5 bases; unmatched bases: 2. CDR3 nucleotide sequence: TGTGCCAGCAGCTTAGAGACAGGGCATCAGCCCCAGCATTTT. Protein: CASSLETGHQPQHF.

This clone was picked up one time. The V gene is TRBV28, the J gene TRBJ1-1, with 8 bases matching TRBD1. CDR1 MDHEN and CDR2 SYDVKM come from the germline V gene. The ends lost 4 bases at V and 1 base at J; junction bases unmatched: 8. The CDR3 sequence is 16 residues long. CDR3: CASSSSGGRRNTEAFF. CDR3 nucleotides: TGTGCCAGCAGTTCCTCAGGGGGCAGACGGAACACTGAAGCTTTCTTT.

J is TRBJ1-4 and V is TRBV11-2; tentatively, D is TRBD1 (5 bases). This CDR3 contains 16 residues. Germline V gene sequence: CDR1 SGHAT, CDR2 FQNNGV. V was pared by 2 bases and J by 5 bases, with 15 bases between. CDR3 in amino acids: CASSLTPAGKNEKLFF. CDR3 DNA: TGTGCCAGCAGCTTAACTCCGGCAGGGAAGAATGAAAAACTGTTTTTT.

The chain is built from TRBV18 and TRBJ1-2; D unclear. Trimming took off 5 bases at V and 6 bases at J, with 22 bases between the two ends. Germline V gene sequence: CDR1 KGHSH, CDR2 LQKENI. CDR3 length equals 16 residues. The CDR3 bases are TGTGCCAGCTCATCTTTCCAAAATAGGGAGGGCCATGGCTACACCTTC. It yields the protein CASSSFQNREGHGYTF.

Regarding this clone: This CDR3 is also generated by other DNA sequences in the sample. The CDR3 spells CASSYSAGNQPQHF. For the CDR3, the DNA is TGTGCCAGCAGTTACTCGGCAGGCAATCAGCCCCAGCATTTT. The chain carries TRBV6-5 and TRBJ1-5; no definite D call. Between the trimmed V and J ends, which lost 0 bases and 2 bases, there was a span of 5 bases. The CDR3 runs to 14 residues. Germline V gene lookup returns CDR1 MNHEY and CDR2 SVGAGI.

V is TRBV12-2 and J is TRBJ2-3; the D call in the table, TRBD2, was not verified against the DNA. TRBV12-2 is a listed pseudogene. The length of the CDR3 is 17 residues. CDR3 sequence (DNA): TGTGCAAGTCGCTTAGATCCCCCGGGACTAGTGACAGATACGCAGTATTTT. Translated: CASRLDPPGLVTDTQYF.

This sequence joins TRBV19 and TRBJ2-3, with 12 bases identical to TRBD2. From germline, CDR1 is LNHDA and CDR2 SQIVND (reference sequence). The V gene end was trimmed by 6 bases and the J gene end by 2 bases; junction bases not matched to a gene: 6. This CDR3 is built from 16 residues. The chain's CDR3 is CASSATSGGTTDTQYF. The CDR3 DNA is TGTGCCAGTAGCGCTACTAGCGGGGGGACCACAGATACGCAGTATTTT.

The chain combines TRBV19 with TRBJ2-3; D unresolved. CDR1 LNHDA and CDR2 SQIVND come from the germline V gene (reference sequence). V was clipped by 5 bases and J by 1 base, with 13 bases between them. This CDR3 region has 15 residues. The CDR3 DNA is TGTGCCAGTAGTCGCCGGGCCGCGGGCACAGATACGCAGTATTTT. Its translation is CASSRRAAGTDTQYF.

The chain combines TRBV5-5 with TRBJ2-7; TRBD1 or TRBD2 may be the D gene (5 bases each). Germline lookup yields CDR1 SGHKS and CDR2 YYEKEE (reference sequence). The CDR3 has 15 residues. Trimming pared 0 bases from V and 3 bases from J, leaving 13 bases between. DNA of the CDR3: TGTGCCAGCAGCTTGGGGTCGGGACCTCGCTACGAGCAGTACTTC. Its protein is CASSLGSGPRYEQYF.

The rearrangement uses TRBV6-6 and TRBJ2-7; TRBD2 matches 12 bases. In germline, CDR1 is MNHNY, CDR2 SVGAGI (reference sequence). This CDR3 comprises 17 residues. V was pared by 5 bases and J by 2 bases, with 10 bases of the junction left unmatched. The CDR3 here is CASSPSARTSGAYEQYF. In nucleotides, the CDR3 is TGTGCCAGCAGTCCCTCGGCCCGGACTAGCGGGGCCTACGAGCAGTACTTC.

This rearrangement joins TRBV6-5 to TRBJ2-3; 11 nucleotides agree with TRBD2. CDR1 MNHEY and CDR2 SVGAGI come from the germline V gene. J gave up 2 bases and V 5 bases, and 3 bases lay outside the gene matches. The CDR3 spans 15 residues. The CDR3 here is CASSPSGGPTDTQYF. CDR3 DNA: TGTGCCAGCAGTCCTAGCGGGGGGCCCACAGATACGCAGTATTTT.

The chain couples TRBV5-1 to TRBJ2-3; 8 bases are a match to TRBD1. Germline-derived CDR1 and CDR2 are SGHRS and YFSETQ. This CDR3 is 17 amino acids long. The V and J ends lost 1 base and 1 base, in that order; junction bases with no gene match: 8. CDR3 sequence: CASSLIVTGDGTDTQYF. In nucleotides, the CDR3 is TGCGCCAGCAGCTTGATAGTGACAGGGGACGGCACAGATACGCAGTATTTT.

The CDR3 loop is CASSIAGTGVWASYGYTF. The CDR3 nucleotides read TGTGCCAGTAGTATTGCCGGGACAGGGGTCTGGGCGAGCTATGGCTACACCTTC. The gene calls are TRBV19 and TRBJ1-2; 10 nucleotides align to TRBD1. The V gene end was trimmed by 3 bases and the J gene end by 4 bases; junction bases not matched to a gene: 14. The CDR3 covers 18 residues. Per germline, CDR1 LNHDA and CDR2 SQIVND (reference sequence).

The chain combines TRBV9 with TRBJ2-1; 14 nucleotides match TRBD2. Germline V gives CDR1 SGDLS, CDR2 YYNGEE. V lost 7 bases and J lost 0; bases outside the gene matches: 15. The CDR3 consists of 20 residues. CDR3 bases: TGTGCCAGCTCCACCGGGACTAGCGGGGGAAGGTCCTACTCCTACAATGAGCAGTTCTTC. As protein: CASSTGTSGGRSYSYNEQFF.

V gene TRBV29-1 combines with J gene TRBJ1-2; 8 nucleotides match TRBD1. CDR1 is SQVTM and CDR2 is ANQGSEA in the germline V gene. Unmatched junction bases numbered 9, after V lost 7 bases and J lost 8 bases. The CDR3 spans 12 residues. The CDR3 region is CSAQDRVTGYTF. CDR3 in DNA: TGCAGCGCCCAGGACAGGGTAACGGGCTACACCTTC.

The chain carries TRBV6-5 and TRBJ1-6; TRBD1 matches 9 bases. The length of the CDR3 is 15 residues. Trimming took 5 bases from V and 5 from J; bases not matched to a gene: 4. The V gene's germline CDR1 is MNHEY and CDR2 SVGAGI. In DNA, the CDR3 is TGTGCCAGCAGTACGGGACAGGGCCATAATTCACCCCTCCACTTT. Its translation is CASSTGQGHNSPLHF.

V gene TRBV30 combines with J gene TRBJ2-4, with D possibly matching TRBD2 (5 bases). The CDR3 contains 16 residues. Germline lookup yields CDR1 GTSNPN and CDR2 SVGIG (reference sequence). V was cut by 0 bases and J by 0 bases, with 12 bases left in between. The CDR3 loop is CAWSVAARGAKNIQYF. As DNA, the CDR3 is TGTGCCTGGAGTGTAGCGGCCCGGGGAGCCAAAAACATTCAGTACTTC.

This sequence joins TRBV28 and TRBJ2-7; D may be TRBD1 or TRBD2 (5 bases each). The V gene's germline CDR1 is MDHEN and CDR2 SYDVKM. Trimming shortened V by 5 bases and J by 2 bases, and 16 bases separated the two germline ends. This CDR3 has 15 amino acids. Here the CDR3 DNA reads TGTGCCAGCAGTGACTCCGGGACGTCTACCTACGAGCAGTACTTC. This gives the protein CASSDSGTSTYEQYF. The full variable domain, with the rest looked up from reference TRBV28 and TRBJ2-7, is DVKVTQSSRYLVKRTGEKVFLECVQDMDHENMFWYRQDPGLGLRLIYFSYDVKMKEKGDIPEGYSVSREKKERFSLILESASTNQTSMYLCASSDSGTSTYEQYFGPGTRLTVT.

This clone has just a few counts. The chain recombines TRBV11-2 with TRBJ2-2; 9 nucleotides match TRBD1. There are 15 residues in the CDR3. CDR1 SGHAT and CDR2 FQNNGV come from the germline V gene. Losses at the gene ends were 5 bases for V and 2 bases for J; bases not matched to a gene: 3. CDR3 DNA: TGTGCCAGCAGCAAGGGACAGGGTAACACCGGGGAGCTGTTTTTT. Its protein product is CASSKGQGNTGELFF.